Each of the 13 T cell receptor beta chains below was sequenced from the same sample in a study of blood T cell repertoires in COVID-19. The protocol was immunoSEQ multiplex PCR, while the TCRdb copy is restricted to in-frame clones and leaves out a portion. The sample records about 130,000 clones, around four fifths being singletons. Sequencing was carried out using peripheral blood. These receptor sequences come from a man older than 75 with acute or convalescent COVID-19.

The chain links TRBV6-2 or TRBV6-3 to TRBJ2-1, with 10 nucleotides matching TRBD2. Germline assignment: CDR1 MNHEY and CDR2 SVGEGT. The CDR3 runs 17 residues. J was trimmed by 5 bases and V by 3 bases; bases with no gene match: 10. The CDR3 coding sequence is TGTGCCAGCAGTTATCCTATCAGCGGGGGGGCACACAATGAGCAGTTCTTC. As protein: CASSYPISGGAHNEQFF.

This chain joins TRBV7-2 and TRBJ2-1, with D unresolved. Between the trimmed V and J ends, which lost 1 base and 0 bases, there was a span of 10 bases. CDR3 length: 16 amino acids. CDR1 and CDR2 from the germline V gene are SGHTA and FQGNSA. The CDR3 nucleotides are TGTGCCAGCAGCTTAGACTTATTGAGCTCCTACAATGAGCAGTTCTTC. Encoded protein: CASSLDLLSSYNEQFF.

The V call is TRBV29-1, the J call TRBJ2-4, with a tentative D call TRBD2 (5 bases). Germline CDR1 and CDR2: SQVTM and ANQGSEA. With 6 bases removed from V and 7 bases from J, the gap between germline ends came to 16 bases. This CDR3 is built from 13 residues. The DNA of the CDR3 is TGCAGCGTCACGGGGTCCAACCCCAACATTCAGTACTTC. Residues: CSVTGSNPNIQYF.

The CDR3 sequence: CASSSLLATDTQYF. The DNA for the CDR3 is TGTGCCAGCAGCTCTTTGCTAGCTACAGATACGCAGTATTTT. The chain links TRBV5-6 to TRBJ2-3, with D perhaps TRBD2 (5 bases). The CDR3 covers 14 residues. Trimming left V 3 bases short and J 3 bases short, with 11 bases between. CDR1 and CDR2 from the germline V gene are SGHDT and YYEEEE.

The genes are TRBV29-1 and TRBJ1-1; perhaps TRBD1 as D (6 bases). CDR1 and CDR2 from the germline V gene are SQVTM and ANQGSEA. This CDR3 spans 12 amino acids. Trimming left V 7 bases short and J 4 bases short, with 13 bases between. In DNA form, the CDR3 reads TGCAGCGCGACCCCAGGGGTCACTGAAGCTTTCTTT. This codes for CSATPGVTEAFF.

The CDR3 nucleotides read TGTGCCAGCAGTTTATTATCCACCGGGGAGCTGTTTTTT. This codes for CASSLLSTGELFF. The J gene is TRBJ2-2, the V gene TRBV12-3 or TRBV12-4, with unresolved D. V dropped 2 bases and J dropped 4 bases, with 5 bases sitting between them. The CDR3 sequence is 13 residues long.

The chain couples TRBV18 to TRBJ2-1, with 7 bases fitting TRBD2. V was pared by 3 bases and J by 9 bases, with 8 bases of the junction left unmatched. This CDR3 comprises 14 residues. Germline CDR1 KGHSH, CDR2 LQKENI. This CDR3 is CASSPPGGAAEQFF. CDR3 nucleotide sequence: TGTGCCAGCTCACCCCCGGGGGGAGCGGCTGAGCAGTTCTTC.

The DNA of the CDR3 is TGTGCCACCAGCAGTGTTCGACAGGGTACGCAGTATTTT. Protein: CATSSVRQGTQYF. This chain links TRBV15 with TRBJ2-3; 7 positions agree with TRBD1. Germline assignment: CDR1 LNHNV and CDR2 YYDKDF (reference sequence). The V segment lost 3 bases and the J segment 8 bases; nucleotides outside the gene matches: 5. This CDR3 has 13 amino acids.

The rearrangement links TRBV6-5 to TRBJ2-3; 7 bases are shared with TRBD2. Germline loops: CDR1 MNHEY, CDR2 SVGAGI. V shed 6 bases and J 2 bases; nucleotides not matched to a gene: 5. The CDR3 covers 14 residues. CDR3 loop: CASRGDYNTDTQYF. CDR3 sequence (DNA): TGTGCCAGCAGAGGGGACTACAACACAGATACGCAGTATTTT.

This clone occurred a few times. The chain couples TRBV27 to TRBJ2-7; 7 nucleotides match TRBD1. Germline V gives CDR1 MNHEY, CDR2 SMNVEV (reference sequence). The CDR3 totals 15 residues. After removal of 7 bases from V and 0 bases from J, the junction contained 9 bases not matched to a gene. The CDR3 bases are TGTGCCAGCACCCTCACGGGACAGAGCTCCTACGAGCAGTACTTC. Protein sequence: CASTLTGQSSYEQYF.

J is TRBJ2-3 and V is TRBV2, with D perhaps TRBD2 (7 bases). V was cut by 8 bases and J by 7 bases, with 16 bases left in between. Germline V gene data show CDR1 as SNHLY and CDR2 as FYNNEI. CDR3 length equals 13 residues. The DNA of the CDR3 is TGTGCCAGCCGAGGGGGGGCGGTCCATACGCAGTATTTT. Residues: CASRGGAVHTQYF. Variable domain in full (rest from reference TRBV2 and TRBJ2-3): EPEVTQTPSHQVTQMGQEVILRCVPISNHLYFYWYRQILGQKVEFLVSFYNNEISEKSEIFDDQFSVERPDGSNFTLKIRSTKLEDSAMYFCASRGGAVHTQYFGPGTRLTVL.

The chain couples TRBV24-1 to TRBJ1-5; TRBD1 might be the D (5 bases). V was clipped by 2 bases and J by 0 bases, with 10 bases between them. CDR3 length equals 16 residues. Germline-derived CDR1 and CDR2 are KGHDR and SFDVKD. The CDR3 DNA reads as TGTGCCACCAGTGATTCAGGGCAGTATAGCAATCAGCCCCAGCATTTT. Translating gives CATSDSGQYSNQPQHF.

This chain uses TRBV5-1 with TRBJ1-6; D is unclear. Per germline, CDR1 SGHRS and CDR2 YFSETQ. This CDR3 region has 12 residues. Trimming cost V 2 bases and J 6 bases, with 3 bases left between them. CDR3: CASSFGNSPLHF. CDR3 sequence (DNA): TGCGCCAGCAGCTTCGGTAATTCACCCCTCCACTTT.